This TCR beta chain was profiled in a study of blood T cell repertoires in COVID-19. Germline CDR1 reads MDHEN; CDR2 reads SYDVKM. This CDR3 region has 13 residues. Trimming took off 11 bases at V and 3 bases at J, with 16 bases between the two ends. In its sample, this clone was seen a few times. Sequencing used immunoSEQ multiplex PCR; TCRdb keeps in-frame clones, though not all of them. The table records around 440,000 clones, around 89% of them present only once. The receptor was derived from a woman aged 50 to 65 with COVID-19, enrolled during active disease. The chain joins TRBV28 to TRBJ1-1; D perhaps matches TRBD1 (6 bases). The specimen sequenced was peripheral blood. The CDR3 DNA is TGTGCCGGGAGGGGGATGGGGTACACTGAAGCTTTCTTT. Translating it yields CAGRGMGYTEAFF.